The next 13 T cell receptor beta chains were all read from a single sample in a study of blood T cell repertoires in COVID-19. Assay: immunoSEQ multiplex PCR; the TCRdb copy retains only in-frame clones and omits some. The sample shows 100,000 to 110,000 clones, roughly 87% of them seen only once. Input material: peripheral blood. The receptors originated from a man aged 25-45 years in a cohort sampled during active COVID-19.

The chain combines TRBV4-1 with TRBJ2-2; a possible D gene is TRBD2 (6 bases). Germline assignment: CDR1 MGHRA and CDR2 YSYEKL. The CDR3 is 15 amino acids. Trimming removed 2 bases at V and 4 bases at J, with 11 bases between. CDR3 sequence (DNA): TGCGCCAGCAGCCAAAATCTAGCGACCACCGGGGAGCTGTTTTTT. This gives the protein CASSQNLATTGELFF.

The J gene is TRBJ2-3, the V gene TRBV5-1; tentatively, D is TRBD2 (8 bases). CDR1 SGHRS and CDR2 YFSETQ come from the germline V gene. Trimming removed 7 bases from V and 0 bases from J, with 21 bases in between. The CDR3 runs 17 residues. This chain's CDR3 is CASCQGGLAGSTDTQYF. CDR3 bases: TGCGCCAGCTGTCAGGGGGGTTTAGCGGGGAGCACAGATACGCAGTATTTT.

This chain connects TRBV6-5 to TRBJ2-2; 9 bases are shared with TRBD1. In germline, CDR1 is MNHEY, CDR2 SVGAGI. The CDR3 runs to 16 residues. The J segment lost 3 bases and the V segment lost 0 bases, leaving 2 bases of the junction unmatched. CDR3 sequence: CASSYSGTGHTGELFF. The CDR3 DNA reads as TGTGCCAGCAGTTACTCTGGGACAGGGCACACCGGGGAGCTGTTTTTT.

The V call is TRBV7-7, the J call TRBJ2-5, with D possibly being TRBD1 (6 bases). Germline lookup yields CDR1 SSHAT and CDR2 FNYEAQ (reference sequence). The CDR3 contains 14 residues. Trimming cost V 4 bases and J 2 bases, with 11 bases left between them. The CDR3 coding sequence is TGTGCCAGCAGCTCCCGGGACAAGCAAGAGACCCAGTACTTC. It specifies CASSSRDKQETQYF.

The rearrangement uses TRBV6-2 or TRBV6-3 and TRBJ1-1, with D possibly TRBD1 on 6 matching bases. Germline assignment: CDR1 MNHEY and CDR2 SVGEGT. V shed 2 bases and J shed 0 bases, with 7 bases lying between them. This CDR3 contains 14 residues. CDR3 nucleotides: TGTGCCAGCAGTTACCGGACAGTGAACACTGAAGCTTTCTTT. It is translated as CASSYRTVNTEAFF.

A word on this clone: This specimen includes other DNA sequences encoding the same CDR3. The chain uses TRBV30 and TRBJ2-5, with D possibly matching TRBD1 (6 bases). The CDR3 consists of 13 residues. The V and J ends lost 0 bases and 4 bases respectively, with 9 bases between them. CDR1 is GTSNPN, CDR2 SVGIG, per germline (reference sequence). The chain's CDR3 is CAWSVQGGETQYF. As DNA, the CDR3 is TGTGCCTGGAGTGTACAGGGTGGAGAGACCCAGTACTTC.

This clone is a singleton in its sample. The chain is built from TRBV7-3 and TRBJ1-1; 12 positions match TRBD1. CDR1 is SGHTA, CDR2 FQGTGA, per germline. The ends lost 5 bases at V and 11 bases at J; junction bases unmatched: 9. This CDR3 region has 14 residues. CDR3 DNA: TGTGCCAGCAGCCCCGAAGGGACAGGGGGCAGTGCTTTCTTT. As protein: CASSPEGTGGSAFF.

The gene calls are TRBV19 and TRBJ1-2, with TRBD1 matching 8 bases. CDR3 length: 15 amino acids. The J segment lost 5 bases and the V segment lost 6 bases, leaving 11 bases of the junction unmatched. CDR1 and CDR2 from the germline V gene are LNHDA and SQIVND (reference sequence). CDR3 residues: CASRKPGGGRYGYTF. CDR3 DNA sequence: TGTGCCAGTAGAAAACCAGGGGGCGGAAGGTATGGCTACACCTTC.

The chain recombines TRBV27 with TRBJ2-2; 8 bases match TRBD1. CDR1 is MNHEY and CDR2 is SMNVEV in the germline V gene (reference sequence). V lost 3 bases, J lost 3 bases, and 9 bases stayed unmatched. The CDR3 has 17 amino acids. CDR3 sequence: CASSFDSTGAYTGELFF. CDR3 in DNA: TGTGCCAGCAGTTTTGATTCGACAGGGGCGTACACCGGGGAGCTGTTTTTT.

This chain uses TRBV28 with TRBJ2-2; unclear D gene. Trimming cost V 5 bases and J 5 bases, with 6 bases left between them. The CDR3 covers 12 residues. Per germline, CDR1 MDHEN and CDR2 SYDVKM. Here the CDR3 reads CASSAQTGELFF. The CDR3 bases are TGTGCCAGCAGTGCCCAGACCGGGGAGCTGTTTTTT.

The J gene is TRBJ1-1, the V gene TRBV6-5; D perhaps matches TRBD1 (6 bases). The CDR3 consists of 14 residues. V lost 6 bases and J lost 0, with 11 bases in between. Germline V CDR1 and CDR2: MNHEY, SVGAGI. As DNA, the CDR3 is TGTGCCAGCAGGGTCGCAGGGGTGAACACTGAAGCTTTCTTT. Amino acids: CASRVAGVNTEAFF.

This sequence joins TRBV29-1 and TRBJ2-1; possibly TRBD1 for D (7 bases). Germline V CDR1 and CDR2: SQVTM, ANQGSEA. The CDR3 has 15 amino acids. Trimming pared 5 bases from V and 5 bases from J, leaving 19 bases between. DNA of the CDR3: TGCAGCGTTCCAAGGGACAGCGGAGGGGACAATGAGCAGTTCTTC. This gives the protein CSVPRDSGGDNEQFF.

The V gene is TRBV19, the J gene TRBJ1-3; no clear D gene. CDR1 is LNHDA, CDR2 SQIVND, per germline (reference sequence). This CDR3 has 15 amino acids. V was trimmed by 6 bases and J by 0 bases, leaving 12 bases between them. CDR3 residues: CASSSAAFSGNTIYF. DNA of the CDR3: TGTGCCAGTAGCAGTGCCGCCTTCTCTGGAAACACCATATATTTT.